Here is one T cell receptor (beta chain) with its context. Its antigen remains unidentified. The sample is drawn from a study of regulatory dendritic cells for organ transplantation. General study findings and limits: Of resting T cell subsets, memory CD8+ had the most alloreactive clonotypes. The authors noted considerable between-person heterogeneity in alloreactive memory CD8+ cells. Regulatory dendritic cells appeared to expand memory CD8+ clones less than mature ones.

Memory T cells were CD45RO+, naive were CD45RA+, sorted by FACS. Using immunoSEQ multiplex PCR, the repertoire was profiled, and TCRdb retains in-frame clones only, with some absent. Among about 34,000 clones listed, approximately 91% were seen once. The TCR was taken from a human donor in good health. What was sequenced was naive CD4+ T cells from blood. Indicated subset: CD45RA+ naive T cells.

Here the CDR3 reads CASSLRGLEGYTF. The CDR3 DNA reads as TGTGCCAGCAGTTTAAGGGGGCTAGAGGGCTACACCTTC. The rearrangement uses TRBV27 and TRBJ1-2, with 7 bases identical to TRBD1. The CDR3 runs 13 residues. Germline-derived CDR1 and CDR2 are MNHEY and SMNVEV (reference sequence). The V and J ends lost 2 bases and 8 bases, in that order; junction bases with no gene match: 5.